This T cell receptor beta chain derives from a study of blood T cell repertoires in COVID-19. The CDR3 has 15 residues. From germline, CDR1 is SGHKS and CDR2 YYEKEE (reference sequence). V trimming: 4 bases; J trimming: 10 bases; junction bases outside the gene matches: 10. The table lists this clone with a few counts. Profiling relied on immunoSEQ multiplex PCR, and the TCRdb table lists in-frame clones only, not all of them. The sample yields 150,000 to 180,000 clones, 75% to 80% seen once. V is TRBV5-5 and J is TRBJ1-6; 8 bases are a match to TRBD1. The clonotype comes from an elderly man with acute or convalescent COVID-19. The source material was peripheral blood. CDR3 in DNA: TGTGCCAGCAGCCCGGGGTGGCAGGGGGCCTCACCCCTCCACTTT. Its protein product is CASSPGWQGASPLHF.